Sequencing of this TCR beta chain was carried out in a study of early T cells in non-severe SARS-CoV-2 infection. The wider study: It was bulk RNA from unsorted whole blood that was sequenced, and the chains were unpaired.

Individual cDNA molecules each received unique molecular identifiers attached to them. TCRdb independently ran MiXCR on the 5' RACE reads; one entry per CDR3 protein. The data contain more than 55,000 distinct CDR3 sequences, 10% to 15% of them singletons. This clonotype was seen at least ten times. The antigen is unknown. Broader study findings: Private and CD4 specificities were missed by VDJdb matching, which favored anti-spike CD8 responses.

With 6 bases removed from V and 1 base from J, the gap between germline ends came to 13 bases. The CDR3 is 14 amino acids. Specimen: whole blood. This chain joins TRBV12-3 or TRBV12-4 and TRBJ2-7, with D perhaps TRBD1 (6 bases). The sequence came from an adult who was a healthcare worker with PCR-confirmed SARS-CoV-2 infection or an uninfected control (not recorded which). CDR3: CASRHRDTSYEQYF. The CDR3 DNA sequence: TGTGCCAGCAGACACCGGGACACGTCCTACGAGCAGTACTTC.